This TCR beta chain was identified in a study of cytomegalovirus exposure and HLA in healthy donors (dated by TCRdb to about 2017). Study-level background: According to an earlier analysis of several hundred of the donors, 150 million to 200 million T cells yielded 117 million unique TCR beta sequences and around 280 Gb of sequence data. An early release that covered some 640 HLA-typed donors contained about 290 gigabases of sequencing data and approximately 85 million unique TCR sequences. Among the approximately 400 genotyped donors, around 79% belonged to the genetic ancestry cluster associated with self-reported Caucasian donors. The study aimed to test whether cataloging public T cell receptors could reveal signatures of past pathogen exposure. The study used immunosequencing to profile the T cell repertoires of 666 subjects and linked those repertoires to cytomegalovirus serostatus. A separate validation cohort of more than 100 different subjects was used in addition to the roughly 700-subject first cohort. To predict cytomegalovirus infection status, the study combined high-throughput TCR immunosequencing, statistical association of individual TCRs with disease status, and machine learning. In a later analysis, previously published TCR beta repertoires from some 640 donors were re-analyzed and high-resolution HLA genotyping was added so that TCR occurrence patterns could be studied. In the later analysis, no new phenotypic data were used to find candidate immune exposures; instead, reliance was placed on TCR beta sequences and their occurrence across donors. An earlier analysis of a few hundred of the donors applied high-throughput TCR beta sequencing to assess whether each TCR beta V gene segment acted as functional or pseudogenic. Alongside the repertoire data, information on donor age, sex, ethnicity and CMV serostatus was compiled. Genome-wide SNP genotypes for about three fifths of the 666 donors were used in a later genetic analysis, which treated that subset as a discovery cohort. All discovery cohort repertoires had been generated on a single sequencing platform. HLA typing included class I and class II loci at four-digit resolution. The number of donors typed differed by locus, with 629-630 for A, B, C, DRB1 and DQB1, around 520 for DQA1, about 610 for DPA1, and approximately 470 for DPB1. Roughly 5 DR-DQ haplotypes were handled as single units for association and clustering because linkage in the cohort was strong. On average, roughly 200,000 unique TCR beta nucleotide sequences were sequenced per donor among a few hundred genotyped donors of the cohort, with approximately 18% of those sequences being non-productive. Broader findings and caveats from the paper: A later analysis found that TCR association rates varied across HLA loci, with DRB1 alleles showing the most associated TCRs and HLA-C alleles the fewest. When HLA alleles, especially DR and DQ, strongly co-occurred, TCR associations were difficult to assign to individual alleles. Specific HLA alleles were associated with 15,000 to 20,000 TCR beta sequences at a false discovery rate of 0.05 in a later analysis. Because the 87-base-pair reads could not distinguish some IMGT-functional V segments, including TRBV6-2 and TRBV6-3, those segments were excluded. A group of highly shared sequence variants was considered likely to be a technical artifact of the sequencing pipeline. An earlier analysis of 587 of the donors showed that most TCR beta V segments appeared in productive rearrangements either about 87% or about 30% of the time, which broadly matched IMGT annotations. For the cohort, immune exposure information was limited to CMV serostatus. It was suggested by the authors that the approach could potentially be generalized to other disease states and immunological phenotypes. In the study, around 150 TCR beta chains were listed as associated with cytomegalovirus. In a later analysis, HLA-associated TCR beta chains were found to be more clonally expanded and to have lower generation probabilities than equally common non-associated chains. Only TCR beta chains were sequenced in this cohort, and the absence of alpha or paired-chain data limited detectable features. Cytomegalovirus status was reported to be diagnosed by the classifier with high specificity and sensitivity in both the original and validation cohorts. Correlated functional status among segregating V segments might reflect linkage disequilibrium, but an unknown experimental factor could not be ruled out. A later genetic analysis reported fewer N-insertions in productive TCRs among donors in an Asian-associated ancestry cluster than the roughly 670-donor mean. Most TCR sequences were observed very rarely across donors, whereas some public TCRs were present in many individuals. In a later analysis, most CMV-associated TCR beta chains were found to appear HLA-restricted, with HLA associations seemingly driven largely by CMV exposure. Because counts were too low, some 17 rarely observed V segments, including chromosome 9 orphons, were left out of the earlier analysis of some 600 of the donors. The presence/absence analyses assumed that sequencing depth was roughly uniform across donors, and that assumption may not be true. In vitro tests confirmed that a few of the cytomegalovirus-associated TCR beta chains recognize cytomegalovirus antigens. In a later analysis, several top co-occurrence clusters were reported to appear linked to parvovirus B19, influenza, CMV and Epstein-Barr virus. A later genetic analysis associated a missense DCLRE1C variant with V-gene and J-gene trimming of TCR beta chains, and an independent cohort replicated the association. A further reported finding was that TCR beta sequences accurately predicted the HLA-A and HLA-B alleles for most subjects in the first cohort. Because HLA typing was unavailable for some donors at each locus, only the typed subset was used in association tests.

Library prep was done by the immunoSEQ multiplex PCR assay. The multiplex PCR relied on a mix of 60 forward primers for TCR Vbeta segments and 13 reverse primers for TCR Jbeta segments. Amplification of the CDR3 region of rearranged TCR beta genes was performed with a multiplex PCR assay on genomic DNA. The amplified TCR beta libraries were sequenced on the Illumina HiSeq System as 87-base-pair reads. The paper's data handling went like this. A later analysis tallied some 79 million unique TCR beta chains across the 666 repertoires, and some 10 million of those chains were shared by two or more donors. To remove PCR and sequencing errors, raw reads were error-corrected and collapsed into unique sequences using a nearest-neighbor algorithm that merged closely related sequences. V, D and J gene segments were assigned by aligning CDR3 sequences to IMGT reference sequences. For a sequence to be retained, a match of at least six nucleotides was required to both a V gene segment and a J gene segment. A rearrangement was called productive if the CDR3 had no stop codons and remained in frame with V and J, and every other rearrangement was called non-productive. CDR3 was defined according to IMGT convention as the region running from the second conserved V-encoded cysteine to the conserved J-encoded phenylalanine. The earlier analysis of 587 of the donors excluded sequences that lacked an unambiguous match to a single V gene segment. In an earlier analysis of approximately 590 of the donors, a V segment was called functional when productive rearrangements were above 56.7%, and segregating when the standard deviation between donors exceeded 5%. A statistical classification framework was developed to diagnose cytomegalovirus status using the catalog of TCR beta chain sequences. A later analysis assigned V and J genes by comparing TCR nucleotide sequences with IMGT/GENE-DB human TR gene sequences. In a later analysis, CDR3 sequences and most-parsimonious VDJ recombination scenarios were assigned using the TCRdist pipeline. In a later analysis, every TCR beta chain was defined by the combination of its CDR3 amino acid sequence and its V-gene family, and reads without a unique V-gene family were dropped. To address suspected cross-contamination and a sequencing artifact, a later analysis removed 550 to 750 highly shared, low-generation-probability nucleotide sequences. In a later analysis, a clonal expansion index was calculated for each public chain from normalized within-repertoire ranks of inferred template counts. A later analysis computed generation probabilities with a VDJ recombination model fitted to out-of-frame rearrangements, and checked the results against IGoR. In a later analysis, TCR-TCR, TCR-HLA and TCR-CMV co-occurrence was scored with hypergeometric tests, and a repertoire-size bias correction was applied to TCR pairs. To estimate false discovery rates, a later analysis permuted the HLA or CMV assignments 20 times. In a later analysis, co-occurring TCRs were grouped using DBSCAN, with TCRdist sequence similarity added in when clustering inside HLA-allele-positive subsets. For co-occurrence clustering, repertoires with fewer than 30,000 or more than 120,000 public chains were excluded, along with four to six repertoires with anomalous nucleotide sharing. The clones in this table, taken by TCRdb from immuneACCESS, are in-frame only. Not every clone is retained; where verified, under half of the shortfall comes from an unresolved V gene, and the cause of the rest is unknown. V and J calls and clone size are as listed in that table; D and trimming were resolved from the DNA. Here the sample has approximately 130,000 clones; around four fifths occur a single time. Of the sample, 1.3% to 1.5% is held by the ten largest clones.

Based on the germline V gene, the CDR1 and CDR2 sequences are MDHEN and SYDVKM. Compared with germline, V lacks 6 bases and J lacks 2 bases; bases without a gene match: 15. Taken from cysteine to phenylalanine, the CDR3 has 20 residues. Only the CDR3 part of the read is kept: 60 bases, read in frame from the first base. This clone was seen only once. The specificity of this receptor is unknown. No qualities accompany the bases; no much larger clone lies one base away. The cohort was made up of roughly 670 healthy bone marrow donors. At the time of sampling, every cohort member was nominally healthy, though immune exposures that went unrecorded were likely present. The donor was CMV seronegative and was included in the group of 352 seronegative cohort members. A peripheral blood sample was provided by each donor, and peripheral blood mononuclear cells were used for TCR beta sequencing. Genomic DNA was extracted from the blood cell samples with the Qiagen DNeasy Blood Extraction Kit.

Material: PBMCs. This TCR was sampled from a woman in her thirties or forties in good health and CMV-seronegative. This sequence uses TRBV28 and TRBJ2-3, with 15 central nucleotides matching TRBD2. The sequenced DNA: TGTGCCAGCAGCCCCCCTCCGGGACTAGCGGGGGGTTTGAACACAGATACGCAGTATTTT. Translation gives CASSPPPGLAGGLNTDTQYF.